This is a list of T cell receptor beta chains from one sample in a study of radiation and T cells in renal cell carcinoma. Here immunoSEQ multiplex PCR was the method, and the copy in TCRdb shows in-frame clones only, minus some. This repertoire shows some 72,000 clones, roughly 80% found once; its top ten account for roughly 6%. Sequenced here: blood, sampled from a patient whose treatment included radiotherapy and nephrectomy. The source of these receptors is a man aged 55 to 70 with renal cell carcinoma. CDR3s include the opening cysteine and the closing phenylalanine or tryptophan. The order of the fields is J gene, clone size, D gene, V gene, CDR3 DNA, CDR3 protein. The D gene is left open where the match is weak. Only part of the rows carry a size: once, few, many, or a class if the clone is expanded.

J gene: TRBJ2-3
clone size: -
D gene: -
V gene: TRBV5-6
CDR3 DNA: TGTGCCAGCAGCTTCTCCCCTCCCCTCACAGATACGCAGTATTTT
CDR3 protein: CASSFSPPLTDTQYF

J gene: TRBJ2-3
clone size: -
D gene: -
V gene: TRBV28
CDR3 DNA: TGTGCCAGCCGGAAGGAGCCCGAACCGCAGTATTTT
CDR3 protein: CASRKEPEPQYF

J gene: TRBJ2-1
clone size: few
D gene: -
V gene: TRBV29-1
CDR3 DNA: TGCAGCGTTGAGGCCGGGACCTGGCAGTTCTTC
CDR3 protein: CSVEAGTWQFF

J gene: TRBJ2-7
clone size: few
D gene: -
V gene: TRBV21-1
CDR3 DNA: TGTGCCAGCAGCAACCATGCGGGAGGGCCCCCTACTCCTGAAGAGCAGTACTTC
CDR3 protein: CASSNHAGGPPTPEEQYF

J gene: TRBJ1-2
clone size: -
D gene: TRBD1
V gene: TRBV4-3
CDR3 DNA: TGCGCCAGCAGCCAAATTGGGACAGGAGGGTCTGGCTACACCTTC
CDR3 protein: CASSQIGTGGSGYTF

J gene: TRBJ2-5
clone size: once
D gene: -
V gene: TRBV4-1
CDR3 DNA: TGCGCCAGCAGCCAAGATCGGCAGGTTTCGGGAGAGACCCAGTACTTC
CDR3 protein: CASSQDRQVSGETQYF

J gene: TRBJ2-1
clone size: -
D gene: TRBD2
V gene: TRBV5-1
CDR3 DNA: TGCGCCAGCAGCTTAGGACGGGAGGGGAATGAGCAGTTCTTC
CDR3 protein: CASSLGREGNEQFF

J gene: TRBJ1-2
clone size: -
D gene: -
V gene: TRBV11-2
CDR3 DNA: TGTGCCAGCAGCTTAGGAGTCGGTGCCACGTCCTATGGCTACACCTTC
CDR3 protein: CASSLGVGATSYGYTF

J gene: TRBJ2-6
clone size: few
D gene: -
V gene: TRBV19
CDR3 DNA: TGTGCCAGTAGTGTCTCAGTGGGGGCCAACGTCCTGACTTTC
CDR3 protein: CASSVSVGANVLTF

J gene: TRBJ2-3
clone size: -
D gene: -
V gene: TRBV10-2
CDR3 DNA: TGCGCCAGCAGTCCCTCAGGGGACGATACGCAGTATTTT
CDR3 protein: CASSPSGDDTQYF

J gene: TRBJ1-1
clone size: -
D gene: -
V gene: TRBV29-1
CDR3 DNA: TGCAGCGTCGCGGGCCCCGGTGGCACTGAAGCTTTCTTT
CDR3 protein: CSVAGPGGTEAFF

J gene: TRBJ1-5
clone size: -
D gene: -
V gene: TRBV19
CDR3 DNA: TGTGCCAGTAGTAATATAGGCGATAGCAATCAGCCCCAGCATTTT
CDR3 protein: CASSNIGDSNQPQHF

J gene: TRBJ2-1
clone size: -
D gene: TRBD2
V gene: TRBV19
CDR3 DNA: TGTGCCAGTAGTCCTAGCGGGAGGGCCGGTGAGCAGTTCTTC
CDR3 protein: CASSPSGRAGEQFF

J gene: TRBJ2-1
clone size: few
D gene: TRBD1
V gene: TRBV7-9
CDR3 DNA: TGTGCCAGCAGCAAATACAGGGGTGTTGGGCAGTTCTTC
CDR3 protein: CASSKYRGVGQFF

J gene: TRBJ1-1
clone size: -
D gene: -
V gene: TRBV7-9
CDR3 DNA: TGTGCCAGCAGCTTAGTAGGACAGAACACTGAAGCTTTCTTT
CDR3 protein: CASSLVGQNTEAFF

J gene: TRBJ2-1
clone size: once
D gene: -
V gene: TRBV7-2
CDR3 DNA: TGTGCCAGCAGCTTACGTGGCAGGGGTTTGGGGAATGAGCAGTTCTTC
CDR3 protein: CASSLRGRGLGNEQFF

J gene: TRBJ2-5
clone size: -
D gene: TRBD2
V gene: TRBV2
CDR3 DNA: TGTGCCAGCCCCCCCCCTGGGACTAGCGGGGGGGGCCAAGAGACCCAGTACTTC
CDR3 protein: CASPPPGTSGGGQETQYF

J gene: TRBJ2-7
clone size: -
D gene: TRBD2
V gene: TRBV7-8
CDR3 DNA: TGTGCCAGCAGCCCTCGGACTAGCGGGAGGCTGTACGAGCAGTACTTC
CDR3 protein: CASSPRTSGRLYEQYF

J gene: TRBJ1-3
clone size: -
D gene: TRBD1
V gene: TRBV4-1
CDR3 DNA: TGCGCCAGCAGCCGGGGACAGGGCCCCTCTGGAAACACCATATATTTT
CDR3 protein: CASSRGQGPSGNTIYF

J gene: TRBJ2-2
clone size: -
D gene: -
V gene: TRBV10-1
CDR3 DNA: TGCGCCAGCAGGGCAGGGACGGCCACCGGGGAGCTGTTTTTT
CDR3 protein: CASRAGTATGELFF

J gene: TRBJ1-1
clone size: -
D gene: TRBD1
V gene: TRBV5-3
CDR3 DNA: TGTGCCAGAAGCTTGGATACAGGGGGCTCGAACACTGAAGCTTTCTTT
CDR3 protein: CARSLDTGGSNTEAFF

J gene: TRBJ1-2
clone size: -
D gene: -
V gene: TRBV6-1
CDR3 DNA: TGTGCCAGCGCCCTGGAGGGGGGCCGCTATGGCTACACCTTC
CDR3 protein: CASALEGGRYGYTF

J gene: TRBJ2-7
clone size: once
D gene: -
V gene: TRBV4-3
CDR3 DNA: TGCGCCAGCAGCCAAGGGTTAGGGGCCGAAACCTACGAGCAGTACTTC
CDR3 protein: CASSQGLGAETYEQYF

J gene: TRBJ2-5
clone size: once
D gene: -
V gene: TRBV28
CDR3 DNA: TGTGCCAGCAGTTTGAGAGGGGCGGGGGACACTGAGACCCAGTACTTC
CDR3 protein: CASSLRGAGDTETQYF

J gene: TRBJ2-1
clone size: once
D gene: -
V gene: TRBV29-1
CDR3 DNA: TGCAGCGTTCGGCCGAGCTCCTACAATGAGCAGTTCTTC
CDR3 protein: CSVRPSSYNEQFF

J gene: TRBJ2-7
clone size: -
D gene: TRBD2
V gene: TRBV4-1
CDR3 DNA: TGCGCCAGCAGCCGACAACTAGCGGAGGACTACGAGCAGTACTTC
CDR3 protein: CASSRQLAEDYEQYF

J gene: TRBJ1-6
clone size: -
D gene: -
V gene: TRBV6-5
CDR3 DNA: TGTGCCAGCAGTTACGGGGGGCTCGGGTCACCCCTCCACTTT
CDR3 protein: CASSYGGLGSPLHF

J gene: TRBJ2-1
clone size: -
D gene: TRBD2
V gene: TRBV5-5
CDR3 DNA: TGTGCCAGCAGCTTGGGAGCGGGAGGGCACTCCTACAATGAGCAGTTCTTC
CDR3 protein: CASSLGAGGHSYNEQFF